What follows are 14 T cell receptor beta chains derived from one specimen sequenced in a study of shared T cell receptors in the human thymus. Assay: immunoSEQ multiplex PCR; the TCRdb copy retains only in-frame clones and omits some. The table lists hundreds of thousands of clones, 87% of them singletons, with under 0.01% in the top ten. The data also belong to a second study, concerning human thymus T cells.

The sample was thymocytes. These receptors originate from a boy younger than two with a congenital heart defect.

The chain is built from TRBV2 and TRBJ2-4, with D perhaps matching TRBD2 (6 bases). V lost 7 bases and J lost 0, with 16 bases in between. Germline V gene lookup returns CDR1 SNHLY and CDR2 FYNNEI. The CDR3 has 16 amino acids. The CDR3 loop reads CASTSVGGLAKNIQYF. The CDR3 nucleotides read TGTGCCAGCACCAGCGTCGGGGGTCTAGCCAAAAACATTCAGTACTTC.

The chain recombines TRBV6-5 with TRBJ1-2; perhaps TRBD1 as D (5 bases). The germline gives CDR1 MNHEY, CDR2 SVGAGI. The CDR3 consists of 13 residues. Trimming took 6 bases from V and 8 from J, leaving 16 bases between them. In nucleotides, the CDR3 is TGTGCCAGCAGCCCGCCGGGGGGATGGGGCTACACCTTC. This encodes CASSPPGGWGYTF.

Only a few counts were recorded for this clone. This chain connects TRBV28 to TRBJ1-4; D gene unclear. CDR1 and CDR2 from the germline V gene are MDHEN and SYDVKM. The CDR3 contains 13 residues. The ends were cut back, 10 bases at V and 2 bases at J, with 11 bases in the middle. CDR3 in DNA: TGTGCCACCCTGGGAGGGACTAATGAAAAACTGTTTTTT. Its protein product is CATLGGTNEKLFF.

V usage is TRBV28 and J usage is TRBJ2-2; D unresolved. The CDR3 is 14 residues long. The germline V and J ends were trimmed by 2 bases and 5 bases, with 9 bases remaining between them. Germline V CDR1 and CDR2: MDHEN, SYDVKM. CDR3 nucleotides: TGTGCCAGCAGTTTAGACTTCCTTACCGGGGAGCTGTTTTTT. Amino acid sequence: CASSLDFLTGELFF.

The chain has TRBV30 and TRBJ2-7; 8 nucleotides agree with TRBD2. With V trimmed by 7 bases and J by 4 bases, 24 bases remained unmatched. This CDR3 has 18 amino acids. Per the germline V gene, CDR1 is GTSNPN and CDR2 is SVGIG (reference sequence). This CDR3 reads CALIGGRLQRESMYEQYF. CDR3 nucleotide sequence: TGTGCCTTGATTGGCGGCAGACTCCAGCGGGAGTCGATGTACGAGCAGTACTTC.

This chain joins TRBV5-1 and TRBJ2-5; 7 positions match TRBD1. Matching the DNA end better, TRBJ2-7 makes the J call doubtful. Germline loops: CDR1 SGHRS, CDR2 YFSETQ. The CDR3 sequence is 15 residues long. CDR3 nucleotide sequence: TGCGCCAGCAGCTCAGAACGACAGGGTCTGCACGAGCAGTACTTC. Encoded protein: CASSSERQGLHEQYF.

This clone turned up a few times. The chain combines TRBV5-4 with TRBJ1-1; D ambiguous. With 1 base removed from V and 4 bases from J, the gap between germline ends came to 11 bases. CDR1 is SGHNT and CDR2 is YYREEE in the germline V gene (reference sequence). This CDR3 contains 14 residues. Here the CDR3 reads CASSLSRMGTEAFF. As DNA, the CDR3 is TGTGCCAGCAGCTTGTCCAGGATGGGCACTGAAGCTTTCTTT.

The V and J genes are TRBV30 and TRBJ1-5; 9 bases align to TRBD1. Trimming at V came to 3 bases and at J to 1 base, leaving 10 bases not matched to a gene. Germline loops: CDR1 GTSNPN, CDR2 SVGIG (reference sequence). CDR3 length: 17 residues. The CDR3 loop is CAWSMDRGEGSNQPQHF. Here the CDR3 DNA reads TGTGCCTGGAGCATGGACAGGGGAGAGGGGAGCAATCAGCCCCAGCATTTT.

The V gene is TRBV7-3, the J gene TRBJ2-3, with 9 bases aligning to TRBD2. Germline V lookup: CDR1 SGHTA, CDR2 FQGTGA. This CDR3 contains 17 residues. The junction had 11 bases not matched to a gene; V was cut back by 4 bases and J by 3 bases. CDR3 residues: CASSSNPLAGMTDTQYF. The CDR3 DNA reads TGTGCCAGCAGCTCGAACCCGCTAGCGGGGATGACAGATACGCAGTATTTT.

The CDR3 nucleotides read TGTGCCACAGCGCGGACAGAGAGTAACTATGGCTACACCTTC. Amino acids: CATARTESNYGYTF. The V call is TRBV19, the J call TRBJ1-2; D is perhaps TRBD1 (6 bases). CDR1 and CDR2 from the germline V gene are LNHDA and SQIVND (reference sequence). V was cut by 10 bases and J by 1 base, with 16 bases left in between. The CDR3 runs 14 residues.

This clone showed up just once. J is TRBJ2-3 and V is TRBV30; 8 nucleotides agree with TRBD2. This CDR3 contains 15 residues. Germline assignment: CDR1 GTSNPN and CDR2 SVGIG (reference sequence). With 2 bases clipped from V and 0 bases from J, the junction kept 4 bases outside the gene matches. In DNA form, the CDR3 reads TGTGCCTGGAGTAGGATAGCGGGGAGCACAGATACGCAGTATTTT. It translates to CAWSRIAGSTDTQYF.

This sequence joins TRBV6-5 and TRBJ2-5; D may be TRBD1 (5 bases). The CDR3 consists of 13 residues. Trimming took off 4 bases at V and 5 bases at J, with 11 bases between the two ends. The germline V gene encodes CDR1 MNHEY and CDR2 SVGAGI. The CDR3 sequence: CASSCRDSETQYF. The CDR3 DNA reads as TGTGCCAGCAGTTGCAGGGATTCCGAGACCCAGTACTTC.

The rearrangement uses TRBV5-1 and TRBJ2-3; 10 bases are shared with TRBD2. Trimming cost V 1 base and J 6 bases; bases outside gene matches: 11. The CDR3 spans 17 residues. Germline CDR1 reads SGHRS; CDR2 reads YFSETQ. CDR3 region: CASSLRPASGRVDTQYF. The DNA of the CDR3 is TGCGCCAGCAGCTTGAGGCCGGCTAGCGGGAGAGTTGATACGCAGTATTTT.

The genes are TRBV5-4 and TRBJ1-1; D remains ambiguous. From germline, CDR1 is SGHNT and CDR2 YYREEE (reference sequence). V lost 0 bases to trimming and J lost 2 bases, with 14 bases between them. The CDR3 has 16 residues. The CDR3 reads CASSLVRERENTEAFF. In nucleotides, the CDR3 is TGTGCCAGCAGCTTGGTGCGGGAGCGAGAAAACACTGAAGCTTTCTTT.